The 5 T cell receptor beta chains listed next were all sequenced from one sample in a study of shared T cell receptors in the human thymus (dated by TCRdb to the early 2020s). The library was built by means of the immunoSEQ multiplex PCR assay. TCRdb obtained this table from immuneACCESS and retained in-frame rearrangements with V and J assigned. These tables miss some clones; where compared with another copy, unresolved V genes account for less than half of the shortfall, and the remainder is unexplained. Within this sample are about 380,000 clones, with just under 95% of them counted one time only. In total, the top ten clones hold 0.015% to 0.02% of the sample. Sequenced: thymocytes. The receptor set was obtained from a human donor.

The chain links TRBV27 to TRBJ2-2; 9 bases map to TRBD2. The CDR3 contains 14 residues. The V segment lost 5 bases and the J segment 7 bases; nucleotides outside the gene matches: 5. Per germline, CDR1 MNHEY and CDR2 SMNVEV (reference sequence). Here the CDR3 DNA reads TGTGCCAGCAGTCCGGGACTAGCTTTCGGGGAGCTGTTTTTT. Protein sequence: CASSPGLAFGELFF.

V is TRBV28 and J is TRBJ2-1; 11 nucleotides align to TRBD2. Germline assignment: CDR1 MDHEN and CDR2 SYDVKM. CDR3 length: 16 amino acids. J gave up 15 bases and V 4 bases, and 17 bases lay outside the gene matches. The CDR3 DNA follows: TGTGCCAGCAGTTCCCCCCGGGAACTAGCGGGAGTGGCGTCGTTCTTC. It encodes CASSSPRELAGVASFF.

The chain employs TRBV6-1 and TRBJ2-1; D is uncertain. This CDR3 contains 11 residues. V was cut by 2 bases and J by 13 bases, with 9 bases left in between. From germline, CDR1 is MNHNS and CDR2 SASEGT. The CDR3 DNA follows: TGTGCCAGCAGTGAAATAGGCTTACAGTTCTTC. Translated: CASSEIGLQFF.

The genes are TRBV27 and TRBJ2-1; tentatively, D is TRBD1 or TRBD2 (5 bases each). CDR3 length: 16 amino acids. CDR1 is MNHEY, CDR2 SMNVEV, per germline (reference sequence). The germline V and J ends were trimmed by 1 base and 0 bases, with 10 bases remaining between them. In DNA form, the CDR3 reads TGTGCCAGCAGTTTATTTTGGGGGAGCTCCTACAATGAGCAGTTCTTC. This translates into CASSLFWGSSYNEQFF.

V usage is TRBV29-1 and J usage is TRBJ1-1; 7 bases align to TRBD1. Germline-derived CDR1 and CDR2 are SQVTM and ANQGSEA. V lost 7 bases and J lost 1; bases outside the gene matches: 12. This CDR3 region has 15 residues. The CDR3 sequence: CSGIKGAGGNTEAFF. CDR3 nucleotide sequence: TGCAGCGGGATAAAAGGGGCAGGGGGGAACACTGAAGCTTTCTTT.